This T cell receptor beta chain stems from a study of identical twins. Overall study results and limits: Sequences that were beta out-of-frame showed weaker excess twin sharing.

This clonotype has a handful of counts. Antigen specificity is unknown. TCRdb re-called the 5' RACE reads with MiXCR, one entry per CDR3 protein. The data show about 790,000 distinct CDR3 sequences, 15% to 20% seen once. This sample was shared with a second study, whose subject was T cells expressing NK-cell markers.

Sequencing was performed on PBMCs. This TCR was sampled from a woman between 18 and 29 years old in good health.

CDR3 sequence reads: CSARMQGRNEQFF. The CDR3 coding sequence is TGCAGTGCTAGGATGCAGGGGCGGAATGAGCAGTTCTTC. The V gene is TRBV20-1, the J gene TRBJ2-1, with TRBD1 as a possible D gene (6 bases). CDR1 and CDR2 (germline): DFQATT, SNEGSKA (reference sequence). The V end lost 3 bases, the J end lost 7 bases, and 13 bases lay between the germline ends. There are 13 residues in the CDR3.